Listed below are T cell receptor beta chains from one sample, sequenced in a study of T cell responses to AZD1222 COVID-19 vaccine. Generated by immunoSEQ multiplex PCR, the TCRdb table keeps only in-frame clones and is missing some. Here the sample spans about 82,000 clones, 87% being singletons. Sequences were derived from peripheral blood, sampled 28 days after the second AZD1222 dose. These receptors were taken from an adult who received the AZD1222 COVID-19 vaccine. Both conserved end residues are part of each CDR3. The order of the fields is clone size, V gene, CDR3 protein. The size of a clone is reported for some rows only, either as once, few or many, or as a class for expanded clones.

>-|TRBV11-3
CASSLGVRAEQETQYF
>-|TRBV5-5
CASSFSGGGTDTQYF
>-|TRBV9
CASSPSGGGREQFF
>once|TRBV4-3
CASSQVEQGTEAFF
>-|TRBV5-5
CASYSGTGGTDTQYF
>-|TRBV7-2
CASSLAGQGSDTQYF
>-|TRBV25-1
CASSDWTVSSYEQYF
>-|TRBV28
CASSLFSGANYGYTF
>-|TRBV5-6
CASSGGLGGVSNYGYTF
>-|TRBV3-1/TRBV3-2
CASTHFSAGELFF
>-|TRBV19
CASSIGSSLRETQYF
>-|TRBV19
CASKRGGSNTEAFF
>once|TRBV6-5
CASGGVSRTGELFF
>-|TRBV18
CASSAYRGPLHF
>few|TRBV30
CAWRAMIYTEAFF
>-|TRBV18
CASSPPQGQQHNEQFF
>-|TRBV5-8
CASSLRGVDTGELFF
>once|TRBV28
CASSTNNSPLHF
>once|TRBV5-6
CASSLWDRVRETQYF
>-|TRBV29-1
CSVYFTGPDFYGYTF
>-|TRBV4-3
CASSQEQTDTQYF
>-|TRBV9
CASSVDGTLNTGELFF
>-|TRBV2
CASRVASAGYTF
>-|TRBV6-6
CASSYRPTPNTEAFF
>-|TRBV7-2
CASSRRVLTGNTEAFF
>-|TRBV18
CASSHGQGLYGYTF
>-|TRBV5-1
CASSLAGVRVTEAFF
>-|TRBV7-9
CASSPGTVGANVLTF
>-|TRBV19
CASTRPGPHEKLFF
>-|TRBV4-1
CASSPLGQKLFF
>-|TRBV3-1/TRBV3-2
CASSQSGLRFRNEQFF
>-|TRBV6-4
CASSDSSGGGTDTQYF
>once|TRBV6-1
CASSEEAGGPYEQYF
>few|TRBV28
CASSPSLAGVYEQYF
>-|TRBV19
CASSSTRSWQPQHF
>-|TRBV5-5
CASSRPPGQGVGYTF
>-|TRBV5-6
CASSIEYYGYTF
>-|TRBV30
CAWSVGLSPYEQYF
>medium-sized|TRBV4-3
CASSQDTGSNSPLHF
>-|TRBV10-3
CAISEYGGLTNSPLHF
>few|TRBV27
CASKGDSLNTEAFF
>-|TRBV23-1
CASIPSREEAFF
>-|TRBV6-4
CASAPSQGRGSPLHF
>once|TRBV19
CASSPGQTSPLHF
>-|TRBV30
CAWSLWTPNTEAFF
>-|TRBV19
CASSVGQSYEQYF
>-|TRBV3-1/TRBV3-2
CASSQDQGASYEQYF
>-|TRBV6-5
CASTYFGDTGELFF
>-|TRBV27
CASSLYGENGYTF
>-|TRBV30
CATDSDGYNEQFF
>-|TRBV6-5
CASSLGGSGNTIYF
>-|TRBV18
CASSPTGLISGANVLTF
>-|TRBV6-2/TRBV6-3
CASSTTTGSGEAFF
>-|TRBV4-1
CASSQTGTDYGYTF
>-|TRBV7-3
CASSLGTDNSPLHF
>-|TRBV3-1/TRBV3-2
CASSLAARGYQETQYF